This entry concerns a single TCR beta chain. Its antigen remains unidentified. At one end the junction does not follow the germline gene, possibly because of a read error. These data originate in a study of CD8+CD57+ T cells in acquired aplastic anemia. On the study more broadly: Mean DNA quantity obtained from sorted CD4+ and CD8+ cells was about 3 ug. Overall study results and limits: Both patients and controls carried the same twenty-nine CD8+ CDR3 sequences. Patients showed no significant difference from controls in CD8+ Simpson's diversity.

CDR3 and TCR beta VDJ profiling relied on genomic DNA as the template. In TCRdb, the reads were re-called with MiXCR into one record per CDR3 protein. There are about 180,000 distinct CDR3 sequences in the sample; roughly 50% occur only once, and over 10% lies in the top ten. Sequencing was done on patients that had shown CD8+CD57+ cell expansion by flow cytometry. There were no patients without severe acquired aplastic anemia. CDR1 is LNHDA, CDR2 SQIVND, per germline (reference sequence). CDR3 size: 13 residues. The receptor was derived from a human donor with aplastic anemia. The V and J genes are TRBV19 and TRBJ2-1, with D perhaps matching TRBD1 or TRBD2 (6 bases each). The specimen sequenced was sorted CD4+, CD8+, or CD8+CD57+ T cells (not recorded which) from PBMCs. CDR3 sequence: CASKPEGGNQQFF. The DNA of the CDR3 is TGTGCCAGTAAGCCCGAGGGGGGCAATCAGCAGTTCTTC.